This is a list of T cell receptor beta chains from one sample in a study of blood T cell repertoires in COVID-19. This table comes from immunoSEQ multiplex PCR, and its TCRdb copy is limited to in-frame clones, with some not included. Among 150,000 to 200,000 clones, around 80% were seen once, and the ten largest hold about 19%. The sequencing sample was made of peripheral blood. The receptors originated from a woman of 80 years or more with acute or convalescent COVID-19. Each CDR3 is given with its conserved first and last residue. Fields, in order: D gene, clone size, V gene, J gene, CDR3 DNA, CDR3 protein. D genes are given only for firm matches. Expanded clones get a size class; other rows say once, few or many, or leave the size out.

>TRBD2|.|TRBV6-1|TRBJ2-1
TGTGCCAGCAGTGAAATGCGGGGGGGAGGGTCCTACAATGAGCAGTTCTTC
CASSEMRGGGSYNEQFF
>.|.|TRBV6-2/TRBV6-3|TRBJ2-3
TGTGCCAGCAGTTATGGGCGGGGACGCACAGATACGCAGTATTTT
CASSYGRGRTDTQYF
>.|.|TRBV29-1|TRBJ2-7
TGCAGCGTTGAAGATCTTACGGGGAGCTCCTACGAGCAGTACTTC
CSVEDLTGSSYEQYF
>.|.|TRBV25-1|TRBJ1-2
TGTGCCAGCAGGCCCCCAGACACCAACTATGGCTACACCTTC
CASRPPDTNYGYTF
>.|.|TRBV5-6|TRBJ2-7
TGTGCCAGCAGCTTGTGGTTTACAGATCGTTCCGAGCAGTACTTC
CASSLWFTDRSEQYF
>TRBD2|.|TRBV28|TRBJ2-1
TGTGCCAGCAGTTTAGAAGGACTAGCGGGAGTGGGCAATGAGCAGTTCTTC
CASSLEGLAGVGNEQFF
>TRBD2|.|TRBV25-1|TRBJ2-1
TGTGCCAGCGGACCAACGGGACTAGCGGGGGACTACAATGAGCAGTTCTTC
CASGPTGLAGDYNEQFF
>.|.|TRBV19|TRBJ1-5
TGTGCCAGTAGTACAGGTCCGGGGCAGCCCCAGCATTTT
CASSTGPGQPQHF
>TRBD1|.|TRBV7-2|TRBJ2-5
TGTGCCAGCAGCATGGGACAGGGCCCGCGAGGAGAGACCCAGTACTTC
CASSMGQGPRGETQYF
>TRBD2|.|TRBV18|TRBJ2-1
TGTGCCAGCCGACTAGCGGGGAGCTCCTACAATGAGCAGTTCTTC
CASRLAGSSYNEQFF
>TRBD1|.|TRBV30|TRBJ2-7
TGTGCCTGGAGTGTACAGGGGGCAGTCCACGAGCAGTACTTC
CAWSVQGAVHEQYF
>.|.|TRBV18|TRBJ1-4
TGTGCCAGCTCACCGGGACACCGTAATGAAAAACTGTTTTTT
CASSPGHRNEKLFF
>.|.|TRBV3-1/TRBV3-2|TRBJ2-7
TGTGCCAGCAGCCAAGAACTGGGGGGTCCCGAGCAGTACTTC
CASSQELGGPEQYF
>.|.|TRBV30|TRBJ2-1
TGTGCCTGGGAAACAGGTCACAATGAGCAGTTCTTC
CAWETGHNEQFF
>.|once|TRBV9|TRBJ2-1
TGTGCCAGCAGCGTAGGGGGCATGGCAGCTGAGCAGTTCTTC
CASSVGGMAAEQFF
>TRBD2|.|TRBV7-2|TRBJ2-1
TGTGCCAGCAGCTTAGGAGGTACTAGCGCGTACAATGAGCAGTTCTTC
CASSLGGTSAYNEQFF
>TRBD2|.|TRBV10-2|TRBJ2-3
TGCGCCAGCAGTGATCGGTGGACTAGCGGGAGTACGACAGATACGCAGTATTTT
CASSDRWTSGSTTDTQYF
>TRBD2|once|TRBV3-1/TRBV3-2|TRBJ2-7
TGTGCCAGCAGCCAAGACACTAGCGGTTTCTACGAGCAGTACTTC
CASSQDTSGFYEQYF
>TRBD1|.|TRBV5-1|TRBJ2-5
TGCGCCAGCAGCCACATGACAGGGGAAAAGGAGACCCAGTACTTC
CASSHMTGEKETQYF
>TRBD1|.|TRBV18|TRBJ1-1
TGTGCCAGCTCACCGGGACAGGGCGGGAGTGAAGCTTTCTTT
CASSPGQGGSEAFF
>.|.|TRBV6-2/TRBV6-3|TRBJ1-2
TGTGCCAGCAGTTATTTCCAGGGGACCTATGGCTACACCTTC
CASSYFQGTYGYTF
>.|.|TRBV9|TRBJ2-7
TGTGCCAGCAGCGTAAGCGTGACAGACTACGAGCAGTACTTC
CASSVSVTDYEQYF
>.|.|TRBV2|TRBJ1-5
TGTGCCAGCAGACCGGGACAACGCAATCAGCCCCAGCATTTT
CASRPGQRNQPQHF
>TRBD1|.|TRBV3-1/TRBV3-2|TRBJ1-1
TGTGCCAGCAGCCAAAGGGACAGTTTGAACACTGAAGCTTTCTTT
CASSQRDSLNTEAFF
>.|.|TRBV5-4|TRBJ1-2
TGTGCCAGCAGCTTTACGGGGTCTGGCTACACCTTC
CASSFTGSGYTF
>.|.|TRBV10-2|TRBJ2-2
TGCGCCAGCAGTGAGTCGGGGGCGTCCGGGGAGCTGTTTTTT
CASSESGASGELFF
>.|.|TRBV4-2|TRBJ1-1
TGTGCCAGCAGCCAAGAAGGGTTGTCATTCCGGGGAATTGAAGCTTTCTTT
CASSQEGLSFRGIEAFF
>.|.|TRBV4-3|TRBJ2-7
TGCGCCAGCAGCCAAGTTTGGCAGGGTACTGACGAGCAGTACTTC
CASSQVWQGTDEQYF
>TRBD1|.|TRBV5-4|TRBJ2-3
TGTGCCAGCCGAAGCTGGGACAGGGGCACAGATACGCAGTATTTT
CASRSWDRGTDTQYF
>.|.|TRBV5-8|TRBJ1-2
TGTGCCAGCAGCTCGGGTACACAGCCGGGGGGCTACACCTTC
CASSSGTQPGGYTF
>TRBD1|once|TRBV4-1|TRBJ1-6
TGCGCCAGCAGCCGGGAGGGACAGGTTAATTCACCCCTCCACTTT
CASSREGQVNSPLHF
>TRBD1|.|TRBV28|TRBJ2-7
TGTGCCAGCAGTCCCGGGGACAGAACCTACGAGCAGTACTTC
CASSPGDRTYEQYF
>TRBD1|.|TRBV2|TRBJ2-3
TGTGCCAGCAGTGTGGACAGGATTAGCACAGATACGCAGTATTTT
CASSVDRISTDTQYF
>TRBD2|.|TRBV29-1|TRBJ2-3
TGCAGCGTTGAAGCTTGGCTAGCGGGGAGGGGTAAGGGGGATACGCAGTATTTT
CSVEAWLAGRGKGDTQYF
>TRBD1|.|TRBV2|TRBJ2-7
TGTGCCAGCAGTGTTAGGCCAAGCCGGAACCGGGACAGGGCCTACGAGCAGTACTTC
CASSVRPSRNRDRAYEQYF
>TRBD2|.|TRBV2|TRBJ2-7
TGTGCCAGCAGTGAAAGACTAGCGGGGCTGCGGTACTTC
CASSERLAGLRYF
>TRBD2|.|TRBV27|TRBJ2-1
TGTGCCAGCAGTTTATTGGGGAGGGGTGAGCAGTTCTTC
CASSLLGRGEQFF
>.|.|TRBV20-1|TRBJ2-1
TGCAGTGCTAGTTATTTGGGAGTTGGCAATGAGCAGTTCTTC
CSASYLGVGNEQFF
>.|few|TRBV5-1|TRBJ2-7
TGCGCCAGCAGCTTGGACGGCGGAAAGGGGTCCTACGAGCAGTACTTC
CASSLDGGKGSYEQYF